This TCR beta chain came from a study of T-cell reconstitution after alpha-beta-depleted transplantation in children. Study conclusions and caveats: Newly produced T cells mostly accounted for T-cell counts and diversity one year post-transplant. The study reportedly traced alpha-beta T cells about two months after transplant to several hundred expanded graft clones. It was surviving recipient T cells and thymic progenitors that gave some patients high TCRbeta diversity at day 60.

This sample's TCRbeta library carried unique molecular identifier barcodes. TCRdb reprocessed the PCR reads via MiXCR and lists one record per CDR3 protein. Of some 830,000 distinct CDR3 sequences listed, 15% to 20% are singletons. CDR1 DFQATT and CDR2 SNEGSKA come from the germline V gene (reference sequence). The CDR3 totals 18 residues. With V trimmed by 3 bases and J by 0 bases, 13 bases remained unmatched. Comment on this clonotype: What it binds is unknown.

Specimen: PBMCs, mostly from graft donor cells, collected 360 days after TCRalphabeta/CD19-depleted stem cell transplant. The V call is TRBV20-1, the J call TRBJ1-5; 8 bases match TRBD1. This TCR came from a male patient between 10 and 17 years old who had a stem cell transplant for acute lymphoblastic leukemia, so the T cells may come from the graft donor. CDR3 coding DNA: TGCAGTGCTAGCAGGGGGCGCGATCACGTTTATAGCAATCAGCCCCAGCATTTT. Amino acid sequence: CSASRGRDHVYSNQPQHF.